What follows describes a single T cell receptor beta chain. Each CDR3 protein is one row after TCRdb ran MiXCR on the 5' RACE reads. The sample includes 200,000 to 300,000 distinct CDR3 sequences, approximately 6.7% seen only once; the top ten take roughly 1%. The data were obtained in a study of T cells after yellow fever vaccination. The sequence derives from a man in his thirties or forties who received the YFV17D yellow fever vaccine. The material sequenced was CD4+ T cells sorted from PBMCs, taken on the day of the yellow fever booster vaccination.

The CDR3 loop reads CASSLGVSGGSYEQYF. CDR3 nucleotide sequence: TGTGCCAGCAGCTTAGGTGTTAGCGGGGGCTCCTACGAGCAGTACTTC. The chain links TRBV11-2 to TRBJ2-7, with 9 nucleotides matching TRBD2. CDR3 length: 16 amino acids. The germline CDR1 and CDR2 sequences are SGHAT and FQNNGV. V lost 1 base, J lost 0 bases, and 4 bases stayed unmatched.